This T cell receptor beta chain appears in the sequencing data of a study of blood T cell repertoires in COVID-19. Study at large: T cells, B-cell-depleted T cells, or PBMCs supplied cDNA or gDNA.

The CDR3 sequence is 15 residues long. V lost 1 base, J lost 1 base, and 8 bases lay in between. Germline V gene lookup returns CDR1 LGHDT and CDR2 YNNKEL (reference sequence). The cohort comprised adults aged about 18 to 100 years residing in about 25 US areas. Cohorts were assigned according to the clinical history that participants reported. Authors' analysis steps: Estimated nucleated cell counts came from reference gene primer amplification. The assay was immunoSEQ multiplex PCR, and TCRdb's table has in-frame clones only and misses some. That table is the source of V, J and clone size, and D and trimming were worked out from the DNA. The data show around 130,000 clones, around four fifths seen once.

Sequenced input: PBMCs or T cells enriched from blood (not recorded which). J is TRBJ1-5 and V is TRBV3-1 (or the pseudogene TRBV3-2); D call uncertain. The source of this sequence is a man aged 40-55 years with acute COVID-19. The CDR3 coding sequence is TGTGCCAGCAGCCAAGCATCCGGGAGCAATCAGCCCCAGCATTTT. It codes for CASSQASGSNQPQHF.